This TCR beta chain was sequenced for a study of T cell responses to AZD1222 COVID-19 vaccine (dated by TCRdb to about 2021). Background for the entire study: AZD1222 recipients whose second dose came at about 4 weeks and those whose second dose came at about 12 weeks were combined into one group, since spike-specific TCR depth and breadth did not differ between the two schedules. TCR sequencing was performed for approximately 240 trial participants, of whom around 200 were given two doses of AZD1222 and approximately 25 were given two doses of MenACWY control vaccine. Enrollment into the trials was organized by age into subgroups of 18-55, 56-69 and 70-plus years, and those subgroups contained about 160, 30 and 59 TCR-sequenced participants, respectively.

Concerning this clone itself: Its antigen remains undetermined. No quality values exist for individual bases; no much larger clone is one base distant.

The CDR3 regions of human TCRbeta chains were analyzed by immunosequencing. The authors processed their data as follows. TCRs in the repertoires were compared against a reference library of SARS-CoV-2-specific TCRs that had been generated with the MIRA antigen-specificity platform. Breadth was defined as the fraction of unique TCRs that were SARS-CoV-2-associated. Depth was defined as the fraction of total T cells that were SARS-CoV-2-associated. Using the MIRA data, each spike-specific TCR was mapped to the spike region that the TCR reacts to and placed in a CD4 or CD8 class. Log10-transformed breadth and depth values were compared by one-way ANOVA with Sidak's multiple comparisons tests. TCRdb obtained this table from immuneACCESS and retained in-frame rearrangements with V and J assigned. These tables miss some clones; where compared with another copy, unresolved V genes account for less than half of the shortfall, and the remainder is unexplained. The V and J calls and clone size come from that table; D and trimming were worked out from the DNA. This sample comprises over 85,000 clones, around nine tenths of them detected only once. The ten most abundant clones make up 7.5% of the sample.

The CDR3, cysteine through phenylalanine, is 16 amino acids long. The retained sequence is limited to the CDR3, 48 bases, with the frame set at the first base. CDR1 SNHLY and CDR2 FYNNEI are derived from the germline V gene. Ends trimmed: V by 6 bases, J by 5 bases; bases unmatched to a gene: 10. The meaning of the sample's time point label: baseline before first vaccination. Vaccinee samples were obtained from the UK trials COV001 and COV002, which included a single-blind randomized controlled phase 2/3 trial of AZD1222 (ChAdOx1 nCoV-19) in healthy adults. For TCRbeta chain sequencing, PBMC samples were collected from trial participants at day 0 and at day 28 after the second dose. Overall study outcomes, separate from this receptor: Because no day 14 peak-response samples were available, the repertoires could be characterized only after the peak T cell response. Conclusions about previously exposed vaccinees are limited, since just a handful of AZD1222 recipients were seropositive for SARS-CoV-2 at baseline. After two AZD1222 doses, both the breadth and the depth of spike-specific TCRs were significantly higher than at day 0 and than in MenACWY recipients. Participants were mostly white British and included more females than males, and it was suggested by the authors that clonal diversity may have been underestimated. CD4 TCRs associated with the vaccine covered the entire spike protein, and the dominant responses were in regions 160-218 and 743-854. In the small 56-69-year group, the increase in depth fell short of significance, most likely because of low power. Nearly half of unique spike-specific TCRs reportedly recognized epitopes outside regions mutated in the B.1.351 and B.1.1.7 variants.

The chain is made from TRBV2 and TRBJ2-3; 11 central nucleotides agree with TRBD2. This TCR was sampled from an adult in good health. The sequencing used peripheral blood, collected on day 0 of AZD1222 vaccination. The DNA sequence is TGTGCCAGCAGACTCACTAGCGGGGGCCTAAAAGATACGCAGTATTTT. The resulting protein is CASRLTSGGLKDTQYF.